Listed here is a single T cell receptor beta chain. Its antigen is as yet unknown. Assay used: immunoSEQ multiplex PCR; TCRdb lists only in-frame clones, some missing. Of 25,000 to 35,000 clones listed, over 60% are singletons. These data come from a study of vaccination effects on CD4 cells after COVID-19. Trimming left V 3 bases short and J 1 base short, with 9 bases between. In germline, CDR1 is GTSNPN, CDR2 SVGIG (reference sequence). The CDR3 totals 13 residues. Before sequencing took place, the ViraFEST assay used viral peptide pools to expand antigen-specific CD4+ T cells. Cultured cells yielded isolated CD4+ T cells after roughly 11 days. As their vaccination, participants received two doses of either BNT162b2 or mRNA-1273.

This chain links TRBV30 with TRBJ1-2; a possible D gene is TRBD1 (6 bases). The sequences come from CD4+ T cells from PBMCs cultured with SARS-CoV-2 spike peptides, collected after COVID-19 vaccination. The sequence derives from a human donor who received a COVID-19 vaccine. CDR3 amino acids: CAWRGDNNYGYTF. CDR3 nucleotides: TGTGCCTGGAGGGGGGACAATAACTATGGCTACACCTTC. Full variable domain (remainder filled in from reference TRBV30 and TRBJ1-2): SQTIHQWPATLVQPVGSPLSLECTVEGTSNPNLYWYRQAAGRGLQLLFYSVGIGQISSEVPQNLSASRPQDRQFILSSKKLLLSDSGFYLCAWRGDNNYGYTFGSGTRLTVV.